Listed here are 4 T cell receptor beta chains from one sample, sequenced in a study of cytotoxic CD8 clonotypes in ibrutinib-treated CLL. Sequenced by immunoSEQ multiplex PCR; TCRdb stores in-frame clones only, minus some. The data contain about 310,000 clones, around four fifths of them singletons. The sample in question was PBMCs, obtained before ibrutinib treatment. These receptors all come from a human donor with chronic lymphocytic leukemia.

This clone was counted a few times. The chain has TRBV7-2 and TRBJ1-5; TRBD1 agrees at 8 bases. The V and J ends lost 3 bases and 2 bases, in that order; junction bases with no gene match: 0. Germline V gives CDR1 SGHTA, CDR2 FQGNSA. The CDR3 loop spans 14 amino acids. The CDR3 region has the DNA TGTGCCAGCAGCTTGGGACAGGGCAATCAGCCCCAGCATTTT. Its protein product is CASSLGQGNQPQHF.

The V gene is TRBV11-2, the J gene TRBJ2-1, with TRBD2 matching over 11 bases. V lost 5 bases and J lost 6; bases outside the gene matches: 6. The CDR3 contains 15 residues. CDR1 is SGHAT, CDR2 FQNNGV, per germline. The CDR3: CASSLLAGASNEQFF. DNA for the CDR3: TGTGCCAGCAGCCTACTAGCGGGAGCCTCCAATGAGCAGTTCTTC.

The V call is TRBV2, the J call TRBJ2-5; 9 bases map to TRBD2. Germline V gene lookup returns CDR1 SNHLY and CDR2 FYNNEI. The CDR3 sequence is 13 residues long. The trim removed 7 bases at V and 4 bases at J, leaving 4 bases unmatched. The CDR3 DNA is TGTGCCAGCAAGCTAGCGGGAACAGAGACCCAGTACTTC. It translates to CASKLAGTETQYF.

The chain recombines TRBV5-1 with TRBJ2-2; D ambiguous. The CDR3 loop spans 13 amino acids. Trimming left V 6 bases short and J 0 bases short, with 6 bases between. CDR1 SGHRS and CDR2 YFSETQ come from the germline V gene. CDR3 in amino acids: CASMSSNTGELFF. In nucleotides, the CDR3 is TGCGCCAGCATGTCCTCGAACACCGGGGAGCTGTTTTTT.